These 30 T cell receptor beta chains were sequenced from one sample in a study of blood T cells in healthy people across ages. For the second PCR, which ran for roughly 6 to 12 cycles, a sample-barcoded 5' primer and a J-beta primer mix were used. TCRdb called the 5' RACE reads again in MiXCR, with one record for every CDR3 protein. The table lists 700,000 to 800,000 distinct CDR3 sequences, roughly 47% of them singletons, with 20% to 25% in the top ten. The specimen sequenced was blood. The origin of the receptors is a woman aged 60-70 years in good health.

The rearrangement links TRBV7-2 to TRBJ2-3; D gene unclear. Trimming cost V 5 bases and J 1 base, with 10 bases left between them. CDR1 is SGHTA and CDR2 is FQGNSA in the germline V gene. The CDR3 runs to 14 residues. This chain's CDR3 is CASSPAWGTDTQYF. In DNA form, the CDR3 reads TGTGCCAGCAGCCCGGCCTGGGGCACAGATACGCAGTATTTT.

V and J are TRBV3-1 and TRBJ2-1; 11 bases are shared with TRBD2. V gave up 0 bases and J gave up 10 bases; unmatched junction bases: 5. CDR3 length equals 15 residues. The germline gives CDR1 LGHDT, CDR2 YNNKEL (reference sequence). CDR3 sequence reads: CASSQETSGGYEQFF. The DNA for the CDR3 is TGTGCCAGCAGCCAAGAAACTAGCGGGGGTTACGAGCAGTTCTTC.

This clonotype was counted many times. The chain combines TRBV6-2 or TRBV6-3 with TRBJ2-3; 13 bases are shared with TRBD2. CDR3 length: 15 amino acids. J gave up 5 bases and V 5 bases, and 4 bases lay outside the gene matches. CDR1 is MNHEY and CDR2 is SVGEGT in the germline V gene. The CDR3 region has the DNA TGTGCCAGCAGTCCCAGACTAGCGGGAGGAGATACGCAGTATTTT. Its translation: CASSPRLAGGDTQYF.

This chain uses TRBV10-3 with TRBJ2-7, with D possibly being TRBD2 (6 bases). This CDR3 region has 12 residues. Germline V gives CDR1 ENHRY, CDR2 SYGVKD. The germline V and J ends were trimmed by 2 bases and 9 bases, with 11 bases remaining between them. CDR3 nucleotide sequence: TGTGCCATCAGTGAGGCAACTAGCCCGCAGTACTTC. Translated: CAISEATSPQYF.

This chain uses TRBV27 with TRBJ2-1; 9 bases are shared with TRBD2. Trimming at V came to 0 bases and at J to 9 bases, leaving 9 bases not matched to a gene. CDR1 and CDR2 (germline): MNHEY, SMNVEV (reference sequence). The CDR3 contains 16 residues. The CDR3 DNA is TGTGCCAGCAGTTTATCCCCTTTAGCGGGAGCAGTTGAGCAGTTCTTC. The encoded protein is CASSLSPLAGAVEQFF.

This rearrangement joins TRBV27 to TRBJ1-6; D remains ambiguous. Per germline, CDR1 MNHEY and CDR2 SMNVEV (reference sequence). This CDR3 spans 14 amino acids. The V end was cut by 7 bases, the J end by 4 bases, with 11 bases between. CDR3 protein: CASTRTVYNSPLHF. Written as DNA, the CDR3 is TGTGCCAGCACACGGACGGTTTATAATTCACCCCTCCACTTT.

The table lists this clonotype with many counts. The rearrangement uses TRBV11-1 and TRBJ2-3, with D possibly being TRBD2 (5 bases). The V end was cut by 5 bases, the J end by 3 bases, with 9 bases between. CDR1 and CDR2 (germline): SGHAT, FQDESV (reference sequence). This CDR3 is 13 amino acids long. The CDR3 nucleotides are TGTGCCAGCAGCACCGGGAATACAGATACGCAGTATTTT. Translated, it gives CASSTGNTDTQYF.

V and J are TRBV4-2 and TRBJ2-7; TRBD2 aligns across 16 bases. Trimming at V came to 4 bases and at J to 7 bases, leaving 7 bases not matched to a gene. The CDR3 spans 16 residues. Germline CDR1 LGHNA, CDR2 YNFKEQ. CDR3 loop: CASSRGTSGGVGEQYF. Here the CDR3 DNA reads TGTGCCAGCAGCCGAGGGACTAGCGGGGGGGTAGGTGAGCAGTACTTC.

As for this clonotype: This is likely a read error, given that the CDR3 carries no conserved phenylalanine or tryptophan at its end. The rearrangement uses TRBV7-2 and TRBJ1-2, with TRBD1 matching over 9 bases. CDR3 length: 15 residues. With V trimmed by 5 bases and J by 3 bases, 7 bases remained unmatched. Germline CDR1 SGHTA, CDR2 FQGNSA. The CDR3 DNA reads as TGTGCCAGCAGCATGGCCGGGACAGGGTACTATGGCTACACCATC. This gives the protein CASSMAGTGYYGYTI.

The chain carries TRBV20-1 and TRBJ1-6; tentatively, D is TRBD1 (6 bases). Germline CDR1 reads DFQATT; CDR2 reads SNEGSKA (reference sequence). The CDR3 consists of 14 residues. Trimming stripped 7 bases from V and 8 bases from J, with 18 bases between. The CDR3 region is CSVFMGGPDSPLHF. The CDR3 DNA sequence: TGCAGTGTCTTTATGGGGGGGCCGGATTCACCCCTCCACTTT.

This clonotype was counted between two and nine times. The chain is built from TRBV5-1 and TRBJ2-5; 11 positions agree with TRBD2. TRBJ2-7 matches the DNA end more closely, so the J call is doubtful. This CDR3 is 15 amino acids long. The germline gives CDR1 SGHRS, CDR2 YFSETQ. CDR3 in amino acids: CASSLDSGGAYEQYF. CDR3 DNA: TGCGCCAGCAGCTTGGATAGCGGGGGGGCCTACGAGCAGTACTTC.

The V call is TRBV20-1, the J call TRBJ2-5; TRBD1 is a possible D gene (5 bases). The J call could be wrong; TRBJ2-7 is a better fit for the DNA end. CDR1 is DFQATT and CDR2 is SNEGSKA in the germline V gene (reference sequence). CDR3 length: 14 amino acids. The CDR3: CSATPVVGLYEQYF. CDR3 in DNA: TGCAGTGCTACCCCCGTTGTGGGGCTCTACGAGCAGTACTTC.

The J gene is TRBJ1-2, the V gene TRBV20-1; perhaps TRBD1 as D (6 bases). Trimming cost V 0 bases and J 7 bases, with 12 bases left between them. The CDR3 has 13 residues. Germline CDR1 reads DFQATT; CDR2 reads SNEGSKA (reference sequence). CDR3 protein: CSARDGRGFGYTF. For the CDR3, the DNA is TGCAGTGCTAGAGATGGCAGGGGATTTGGCTACACCTTC.

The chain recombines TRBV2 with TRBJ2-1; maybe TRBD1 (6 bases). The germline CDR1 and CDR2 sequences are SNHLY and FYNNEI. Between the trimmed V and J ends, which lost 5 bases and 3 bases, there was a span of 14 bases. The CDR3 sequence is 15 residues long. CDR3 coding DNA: TGTGCCAGCAGTAAACAGGGTTTCGGCTACAATGAGCAGTTCTTC. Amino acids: CASSKQGFGYNEQFF.

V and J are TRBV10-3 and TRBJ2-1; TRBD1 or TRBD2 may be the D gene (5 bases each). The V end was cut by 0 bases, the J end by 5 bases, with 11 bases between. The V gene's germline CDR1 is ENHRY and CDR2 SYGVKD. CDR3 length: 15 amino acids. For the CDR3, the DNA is TGTGCCATCAGTGAGTCGGGGGTGGGGGACAATGAGCAGTTCTTC. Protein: CAISESGVGDNEQFF.

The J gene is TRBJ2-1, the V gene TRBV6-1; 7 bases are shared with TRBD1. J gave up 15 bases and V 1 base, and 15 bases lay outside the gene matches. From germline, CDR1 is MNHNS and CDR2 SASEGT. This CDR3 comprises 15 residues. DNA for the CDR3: TGTGCCAGCAGTGAAGAGGCAGGGGGTTACGCCGATCCGTTCTTC. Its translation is CASSEEAGGYADPFF.

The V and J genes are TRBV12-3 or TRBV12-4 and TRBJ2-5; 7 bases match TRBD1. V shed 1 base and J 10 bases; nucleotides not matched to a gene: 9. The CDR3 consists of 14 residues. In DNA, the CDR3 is TGTGCCAGCAGTTTAGGAGGGGACAGACCGGTCCAGTACTTC. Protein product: CASSLGGDRPVQYF.

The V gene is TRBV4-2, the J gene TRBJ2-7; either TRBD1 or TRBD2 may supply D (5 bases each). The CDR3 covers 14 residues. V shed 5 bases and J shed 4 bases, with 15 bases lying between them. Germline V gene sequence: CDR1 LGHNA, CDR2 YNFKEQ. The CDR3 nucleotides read TGTGCCAGCAGCACGGGACCGAGGACTTACGAGCAGTACTTC. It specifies CASSTGPRTYEQYF.

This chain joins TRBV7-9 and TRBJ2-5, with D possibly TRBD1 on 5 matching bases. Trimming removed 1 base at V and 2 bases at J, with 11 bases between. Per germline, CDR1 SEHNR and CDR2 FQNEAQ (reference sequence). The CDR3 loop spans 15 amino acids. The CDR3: CASSLDIQEQETQYF. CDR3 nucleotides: TGTGCCAGCAGCTTAGATATACAGGAGCAAGAGACCCAGTACTTC.

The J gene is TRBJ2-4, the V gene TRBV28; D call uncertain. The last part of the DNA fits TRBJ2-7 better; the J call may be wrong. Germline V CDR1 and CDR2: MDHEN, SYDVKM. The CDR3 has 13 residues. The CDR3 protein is CASSVVGRYEQYF. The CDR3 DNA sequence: TGTGCCAGCAGTGTAGTTGGGCGCTACGAGCAGTACTTC.

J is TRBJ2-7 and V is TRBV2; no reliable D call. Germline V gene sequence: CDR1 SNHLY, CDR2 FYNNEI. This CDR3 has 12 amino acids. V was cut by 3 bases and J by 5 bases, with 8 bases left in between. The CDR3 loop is CASSDMWDEQYF. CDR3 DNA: TGTGCCAGCAGTGATATGTGGGACGAGCAGTACTTC.

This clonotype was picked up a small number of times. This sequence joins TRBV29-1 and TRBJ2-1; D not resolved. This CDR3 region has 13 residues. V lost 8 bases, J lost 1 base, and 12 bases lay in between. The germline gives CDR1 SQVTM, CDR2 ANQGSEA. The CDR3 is CSSRTVSYNEQFF. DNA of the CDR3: TGCAGCAGCCGGACGGTTTCCTACAATGAGCAGTTCTTC.

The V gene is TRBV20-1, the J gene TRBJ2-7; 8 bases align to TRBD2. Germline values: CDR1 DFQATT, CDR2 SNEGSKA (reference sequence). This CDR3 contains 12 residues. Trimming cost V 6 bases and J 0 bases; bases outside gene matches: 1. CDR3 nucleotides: TGCAGTGCGCGGGGGGACTCCTACGAGCAGTACTTC. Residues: CSARGDSYEQYF.

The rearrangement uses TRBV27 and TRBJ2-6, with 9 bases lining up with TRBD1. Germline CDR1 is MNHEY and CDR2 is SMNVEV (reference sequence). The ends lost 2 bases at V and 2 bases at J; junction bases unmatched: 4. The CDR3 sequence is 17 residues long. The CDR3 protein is CASSLLTGGAGANVLTF. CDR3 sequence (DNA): TGTGCCAGCAGTTTACTTACAGGGGGCGCTGGGGCCAACGTCCTGACTTTC.

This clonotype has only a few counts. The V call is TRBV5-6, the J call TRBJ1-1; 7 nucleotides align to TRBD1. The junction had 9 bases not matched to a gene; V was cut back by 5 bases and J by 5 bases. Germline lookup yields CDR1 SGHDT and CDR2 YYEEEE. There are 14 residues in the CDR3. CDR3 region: CASRMTGPGTEAFF. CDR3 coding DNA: TGTGCCAGCAGAATGACAGGGCCGGGAACTGAAGCTTTCTTT.

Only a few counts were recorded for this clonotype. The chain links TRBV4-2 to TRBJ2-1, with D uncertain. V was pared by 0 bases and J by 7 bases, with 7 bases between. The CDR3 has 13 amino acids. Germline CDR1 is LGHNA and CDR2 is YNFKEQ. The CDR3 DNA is TGTGCCAGCAGCCAAGATGGAAAGAATGAGCAGTTCTTC. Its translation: CASSQDGKNEQFF.

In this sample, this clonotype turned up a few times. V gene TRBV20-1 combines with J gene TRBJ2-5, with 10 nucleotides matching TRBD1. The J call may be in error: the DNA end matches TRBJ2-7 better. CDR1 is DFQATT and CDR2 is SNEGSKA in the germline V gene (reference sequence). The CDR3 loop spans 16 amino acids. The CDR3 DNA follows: TGCAGTGCTTATAATGTGTTGGGACAGGGGTCGTACGAGCAGTACTTC. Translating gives CSAYNVLGQGSYEQYF.

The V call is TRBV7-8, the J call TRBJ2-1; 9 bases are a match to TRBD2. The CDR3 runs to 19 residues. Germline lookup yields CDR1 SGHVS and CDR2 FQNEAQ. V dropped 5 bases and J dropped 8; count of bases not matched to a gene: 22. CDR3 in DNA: TGTGCCAGCAGCCCCAGCCGGGGTCAGCGGGAGGTTTGGATGGATGAGCAGTTCTTC. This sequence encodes CASSPSRGQREVWMDEQFF.

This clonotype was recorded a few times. DNA for the CDR3: TGTGCCAGCAGTTCAACAGCGTGGGGGGGAGAGACCCAGTACTTC. Its protein is CASSSTAWGGETQYF. This rearrangement joins TRBV7-3 to TRBJ2-5; 7 positions match TRBD2. The CDR3 length is 15 residues. With V trimmed by 6 bases and J by 4 bases, 11 bases remained unmatched. Germline V gene data show CDR1 as SGHTA and CDR2 as FQGTGA.

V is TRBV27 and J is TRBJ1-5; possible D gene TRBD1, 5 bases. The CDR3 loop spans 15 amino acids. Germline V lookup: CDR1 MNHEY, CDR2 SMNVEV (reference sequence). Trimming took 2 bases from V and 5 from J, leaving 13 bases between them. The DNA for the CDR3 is TGTGCCAGCAGTTTAACGGGGGGATTATATCAGCCCCAGCATTTT. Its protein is CASSLTGGLYQPQHF.